This is a list of T cell receptor beta chains from one sample in a study of Ad26.COV2.S vaccination and SARS-CoV-2 variants. TCRdb's table, derived via immunoSEQ multiplex PCR, lists solely in-frame clones and lacks some. This sample has hundreds of thousands of clones, with more than 80% found just once. The source was peripheral blood, collected in a trial of Ad26.COV2.S vaccine versus placebo. The receptors were gathered from a person between 18 and 60 years old who received the Ad26.COV2.S COVID-19 vaccine or a placebo. The CDR3 runs from the conserved cysteine through the conserved F or W. The D gene is left open where the match is weak. Size is omitted from some rows. Given values are once, few, many or a class for expanded clones.

cdr3_nt cdr3_aa v_call cdr3_length clone_size j_call d_call
TGTGCCAGTAGGAAAACAGGGCTCCAAGAGACCCAGTACTTC CASRKTGLQETQYF TRBV19 14 once TRBJ2-5 NA
TGCAGCGTTGATAGACAGGGGACGGACACTGAAGCTTTCTTT CSVDRQGTDTEAFF TRBV29-1 14 NA TRBJ1-1 TRBD1
TGTGCCACCAGTGACCGCGGACAGGGCCCGCTCTATGGCTACACCTTC CATSDRGQGPLYGYTF TRBV24-1 16 NA TRBJ1-2 TRBD1
TGTGCCAGCAGCTCCTATCAGGGGGAAGAGACCCAGTACTTC CASSSYQGEETQYF TRBV13 14 NA TRBJ2-5 TRBD1
TGTGCCAGCAGTTACGGACAGGGGGTAAATTCACCCCTCCACTTT CASSYGQGVNSPLHF TRBV27 15 NA TRBJ1-6 TRBD1
TGTGCCAGCAGTTACTCGATAGGGCGGGGAGATACGCAGTATTTT CASSYSIGRGDTQYF TRBV6-6 15 NA TRBJ2-3 NA
TGTGCCAGCAGCGGTGGTACCGGGGAGCTGTTTTTT CASSGGTGELFF TRBV2 12 NA TRBJ2-2 NA
TGTGCCAGCAGTGCCCGGACAGGGCTCTACTATGGCTACACCTTC CASSARTGLYYGYTF TRBV25-1 15 NA TRBJ1-2 TRBD1
TGTGCCAGCAGTTTATATGACGGGACAGGGGCGTACGAGCAGTACTTC CASSLYDGTGAYEQYF TRBV27 16 NA TRBJ2-7 TRBD1
TGTGCCAGCAGCAAAGGGGCTATAGCAGGACATAATTCACCCCTCCACTTT CASSKGAIAGHNSPLHF TRBV21-1 17 NA TRBJ1-6 NA
TGTGCCAGCAGCCCGGCCGTTCCCTCTGGAAACACCATATATTTT CASSPAVPSGNTIYF TRBV14 15 NA TRBJ1-3 NA
TGCAGCGTTGAAGATCAAGGGTCTGGCTACACCTTC CSVEDQGSGYTF TRBV29-1 12 NA TRBJ1-2 NA
TGTGCCAGCAGCTTTGGTGTGGGACAGGGCACCAATCAGCCCCAGCATTTT CASSFGVGQGTNQPQHF TRBV5-6 17 NA TRBJ1-5 TRBD1
TGTGCCAGCAGTGAGGGCGTCACAGATACGCAGTATTTT CASSEGVTDTQYF TRBV2 13 NA TRBJ2-3 NA
TGTGCCAGCAGTTTTACGGACAGCTCGGGACCACTGTTT CASSFTDSSGPLF TRBV12-3/TRBV12-4 13 NA TRBJ1-1 NA
TGTGCCAGCAGCAAGGGAGGAGAATTAGATACGCAGTATTTT CASSKGGELDTQYF TRBV9 14 NA TRBJ2-3 NA
TGCAGCGTTTGGACAGGGTCCGGGGAGCTGTTTTTT CSVWTGSGELFF TRBV29-1 12 NA TRBJ2-2 TRBD1
TGTGCCAGCAGCTCGGGACAGTCTGGAAACACCATATATTTT CASSSGQSGNTIYF TRBV7-2 14 NA TRBJ1-3 TRBD1
TGTGCCAGCAGTGATACTAGCGGCAATGAGCAGTTCTTC CASSDTSGNEQFF TRBV2 13 NA TRBJ2-1 TRBD2
TGTGCCTGTAGCGGGGGAGGAAATGAGCAGTTCTTC CACSGGGNEQFF TRBV30 12 NA TRBJ2-1 TRBD2
TGTGCCAGCAGCTTAGCAGGCTCATTTTACAATGAGCAGTTCTTC CASSLAGSFYNEQFF TRBV7-2 15 once TRBJ2-1 NA
TGTGCCTACAGCGGGGCTAGCACAGATACGCAGTATTTT CAYSGASTDTQYF TRBV5-4 13 NA TRBJ2-3 TRBD2
TGTGCCAGCAGCCTCCTTAATAGACAGGCCTACTACAATGAGCAGTTCTTC CASSLLNRQAYYNEQFF TRBV5-6 17 once TRBJ2-1 NA